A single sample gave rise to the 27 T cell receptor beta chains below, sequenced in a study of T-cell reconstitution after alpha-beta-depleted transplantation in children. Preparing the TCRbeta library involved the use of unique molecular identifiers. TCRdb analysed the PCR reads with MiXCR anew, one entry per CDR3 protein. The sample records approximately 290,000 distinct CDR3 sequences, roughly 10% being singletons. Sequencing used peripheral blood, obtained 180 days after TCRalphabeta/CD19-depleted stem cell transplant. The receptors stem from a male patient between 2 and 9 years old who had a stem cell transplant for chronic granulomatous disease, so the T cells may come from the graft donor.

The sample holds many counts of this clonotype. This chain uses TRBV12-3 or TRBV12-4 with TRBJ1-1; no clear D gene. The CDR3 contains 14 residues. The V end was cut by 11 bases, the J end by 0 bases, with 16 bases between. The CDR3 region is CAVAATGVNTEAFF. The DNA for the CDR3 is TGTGCCGTAGCGGCCACCGGCGTGAACACTGAAGCTTTCTTT.

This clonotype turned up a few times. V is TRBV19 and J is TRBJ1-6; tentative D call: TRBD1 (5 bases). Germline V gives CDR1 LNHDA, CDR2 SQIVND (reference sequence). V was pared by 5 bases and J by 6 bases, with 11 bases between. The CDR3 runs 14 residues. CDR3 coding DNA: TGTGCCAGTAGTGACCCAGGGTCTAATTCACCCCTCCACTTT. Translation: CASSDPGSNSPLHF.

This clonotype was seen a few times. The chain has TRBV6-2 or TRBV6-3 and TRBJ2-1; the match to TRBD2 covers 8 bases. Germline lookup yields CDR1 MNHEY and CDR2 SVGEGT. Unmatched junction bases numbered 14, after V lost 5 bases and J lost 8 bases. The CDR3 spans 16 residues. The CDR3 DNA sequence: TGTGCCAGCAGTGATAGAGCGGGAGCCTTCTTCGATGAGCAGTTCTTC. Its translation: CASSDRAGAFFDEQFF.

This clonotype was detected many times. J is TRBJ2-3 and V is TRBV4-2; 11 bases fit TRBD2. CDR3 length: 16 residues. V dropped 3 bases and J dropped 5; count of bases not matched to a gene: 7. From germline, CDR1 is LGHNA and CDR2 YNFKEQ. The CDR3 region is CASSQVAGGPGDTQYF. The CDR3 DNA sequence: TGTGCCAGCAGCCAGGTAGCGGGGGGGCCGGGAGATACGCAGTATTTT.

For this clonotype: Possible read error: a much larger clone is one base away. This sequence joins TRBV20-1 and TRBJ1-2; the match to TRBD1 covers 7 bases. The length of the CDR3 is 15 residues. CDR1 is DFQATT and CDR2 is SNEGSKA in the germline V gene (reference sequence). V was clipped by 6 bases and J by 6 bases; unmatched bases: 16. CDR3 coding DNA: TGCAGTGCCCACTCTACAGGGGAAGGGTCTAATGGCTACACCTTC. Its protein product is CSAHSTGEGSNGYTF.

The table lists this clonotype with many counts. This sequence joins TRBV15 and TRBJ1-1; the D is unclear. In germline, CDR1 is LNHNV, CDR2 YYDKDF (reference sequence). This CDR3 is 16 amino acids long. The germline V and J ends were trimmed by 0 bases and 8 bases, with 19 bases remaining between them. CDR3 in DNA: TGTGCCACCAGCAGAGATAGCCGATCGGGGAGGGAAGAAGCTTTCTTT. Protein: CATSRDSRSGREEAFF.

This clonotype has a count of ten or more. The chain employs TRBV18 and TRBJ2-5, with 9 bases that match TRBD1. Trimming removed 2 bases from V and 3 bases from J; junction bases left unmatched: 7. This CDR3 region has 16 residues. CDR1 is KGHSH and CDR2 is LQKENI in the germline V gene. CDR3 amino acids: CASSPIGGQGKETQYF. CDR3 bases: TGTGCCAGCTCACCAATCGGAGGACAGGGGAAAGAGACCCAGTACTTC. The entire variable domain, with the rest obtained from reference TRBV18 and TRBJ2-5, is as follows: NAGVMQNPRHLVRRRGQEARLRCSPMKGHSHVYWYRQLPEEGLKFMVYLQKENIIDESGMPKERFSAEFPKEGPSILRIQQVVRGDSAAYFCASSPIGGQGKETQYFGPGTRLLVL.

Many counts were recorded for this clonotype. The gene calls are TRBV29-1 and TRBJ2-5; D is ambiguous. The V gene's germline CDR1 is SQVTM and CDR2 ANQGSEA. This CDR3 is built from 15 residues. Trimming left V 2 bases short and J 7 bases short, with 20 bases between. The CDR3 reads CSVEWARSPSGTQYF. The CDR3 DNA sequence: TGCAGCGTTGAATGGGCCCGTTCGCCTAGTGGGACCCAGTACTTC.

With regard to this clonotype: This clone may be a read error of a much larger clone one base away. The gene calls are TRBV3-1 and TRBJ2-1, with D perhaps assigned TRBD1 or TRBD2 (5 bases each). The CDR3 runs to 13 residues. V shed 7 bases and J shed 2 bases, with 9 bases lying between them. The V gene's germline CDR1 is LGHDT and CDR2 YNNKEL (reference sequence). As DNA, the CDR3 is TGTGCCAGCATGCGAGGGGCCTACAATGAGCAGTTCTTC. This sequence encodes CASMRGAYNEQFF.

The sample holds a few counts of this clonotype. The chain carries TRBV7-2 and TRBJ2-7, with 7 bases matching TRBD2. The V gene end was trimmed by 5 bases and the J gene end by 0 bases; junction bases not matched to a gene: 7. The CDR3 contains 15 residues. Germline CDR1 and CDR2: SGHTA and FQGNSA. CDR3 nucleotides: TGTGCCAGCAGCCGTCTAGCGGTCGACTCCTACGAGCAGTACTTC. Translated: CASSRLAVDSYEQYF.

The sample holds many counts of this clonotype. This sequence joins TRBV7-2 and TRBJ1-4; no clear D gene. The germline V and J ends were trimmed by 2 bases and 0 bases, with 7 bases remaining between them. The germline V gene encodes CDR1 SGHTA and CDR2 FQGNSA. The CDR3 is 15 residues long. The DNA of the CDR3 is TGTGCCAGCAGCTTACGTCCCGCAACTAATGAAAAACTGTTTTTT. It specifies CASSLRPATNEKLFF.

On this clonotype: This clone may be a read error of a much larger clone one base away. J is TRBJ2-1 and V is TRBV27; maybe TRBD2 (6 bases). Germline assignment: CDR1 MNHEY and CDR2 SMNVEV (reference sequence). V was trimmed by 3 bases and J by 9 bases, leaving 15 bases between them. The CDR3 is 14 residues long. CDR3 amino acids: CASSFRRDRCEQFF. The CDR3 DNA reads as TGTGCCAGCAGTTTTAGGCGGGATCGCTGTGAGCAGTTCTTC.

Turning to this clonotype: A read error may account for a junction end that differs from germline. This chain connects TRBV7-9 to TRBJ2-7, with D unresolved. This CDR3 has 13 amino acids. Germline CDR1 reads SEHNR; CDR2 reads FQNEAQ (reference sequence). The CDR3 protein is CARSLGPSYEQYF. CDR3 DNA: TGTGCCCGCAGCTTAGGGCCCTCCTACGAGCAGTACTTC.

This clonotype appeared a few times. The CDR3 loop is CASSLHRGSTGELFF. DNA for the CDR3: TGTGCCAGCAGTCTCCACAGGGGATCCACCGGGGAGCTGTTTTTT. V usage is TRBV27 and J usage is TRBJ2-2, with TRBD1 matching 7 bases. The CDR3 loop spans 15 amino acids. V dropped 5 bases and J dropped 4; count of bases not matched to a gene: 7. CDR1 MNHEY and CDR2 SMNVEV come from the germline V gene (reference sequence).

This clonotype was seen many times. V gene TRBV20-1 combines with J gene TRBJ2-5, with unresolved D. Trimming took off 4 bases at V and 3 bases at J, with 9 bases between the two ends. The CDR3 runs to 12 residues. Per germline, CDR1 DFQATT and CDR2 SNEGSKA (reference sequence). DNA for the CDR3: TGCAGTGCTATTCCGGGTAAAGAGACCCAGTACTTC. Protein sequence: CSAIPGKETQYF.

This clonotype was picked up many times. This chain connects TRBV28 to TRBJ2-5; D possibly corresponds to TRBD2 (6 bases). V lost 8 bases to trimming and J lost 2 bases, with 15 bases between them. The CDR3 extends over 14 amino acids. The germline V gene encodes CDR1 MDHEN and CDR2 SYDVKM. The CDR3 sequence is CASHHPGVQETQYF. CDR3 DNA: TGTGCCAGCCACCATCCGGGGGTACAAGAGACCCAGTACTTC.

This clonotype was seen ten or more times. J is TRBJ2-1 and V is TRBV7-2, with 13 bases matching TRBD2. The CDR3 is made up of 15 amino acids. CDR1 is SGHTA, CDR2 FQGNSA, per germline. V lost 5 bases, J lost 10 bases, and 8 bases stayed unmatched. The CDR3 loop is CASSHTSGGAKEQFF. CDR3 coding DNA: TGTGCCAGCAGCCACACTAGCGGGGGGGCCAAGGAGCAGTTCTTC.

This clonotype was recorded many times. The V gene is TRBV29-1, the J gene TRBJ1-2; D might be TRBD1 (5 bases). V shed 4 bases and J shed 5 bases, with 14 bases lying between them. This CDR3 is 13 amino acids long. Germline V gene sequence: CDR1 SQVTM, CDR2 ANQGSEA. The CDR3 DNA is TGCAGCGTTGTCTTGACAGTAGAATATGGCTACACCTTC. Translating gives CSVVLTVEYGYTF.

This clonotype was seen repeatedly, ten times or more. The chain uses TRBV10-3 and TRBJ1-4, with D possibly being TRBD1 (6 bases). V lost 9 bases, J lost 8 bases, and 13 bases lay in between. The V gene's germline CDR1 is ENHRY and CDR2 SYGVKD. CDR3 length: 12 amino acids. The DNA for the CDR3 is TGTGCCATAAAGGGGGGGGAAGAAAAACTGTTTTTT. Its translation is CAIKGGEEKLFF.

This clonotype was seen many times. The CDR3: CSVVWNYGYTF. In DNA form, the CDR3 reads TGCAGCGTTGTTTGGAACTATGGCTACACCTTC. V and J are TRBV29-1 and TRBJ1-2; D is uncertain. Germline loops: CDR1 SQVTM, CDR2 ANQGSEA. V was clipped by 4 bases and J by 2 bases, with 5 bases between them. This CDR3 is 11 amino acids long.

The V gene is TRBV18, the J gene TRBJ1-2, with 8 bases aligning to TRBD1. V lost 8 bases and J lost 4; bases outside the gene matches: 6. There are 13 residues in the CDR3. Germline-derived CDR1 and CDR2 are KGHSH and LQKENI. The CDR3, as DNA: TGTGCCAGCACAGACAGGGGCTCCTATGGCTACACCTTC. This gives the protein CASTDRGSYGYTF.

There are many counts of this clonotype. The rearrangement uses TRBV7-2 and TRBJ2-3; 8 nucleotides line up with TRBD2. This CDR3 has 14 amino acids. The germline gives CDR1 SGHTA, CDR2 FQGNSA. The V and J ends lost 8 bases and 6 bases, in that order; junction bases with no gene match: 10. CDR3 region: CASRGGGKGDTQYF. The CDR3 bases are TGTGCCAGCCGGGGGGGAGGGAAAGGGGATACGCAGTATTTT.

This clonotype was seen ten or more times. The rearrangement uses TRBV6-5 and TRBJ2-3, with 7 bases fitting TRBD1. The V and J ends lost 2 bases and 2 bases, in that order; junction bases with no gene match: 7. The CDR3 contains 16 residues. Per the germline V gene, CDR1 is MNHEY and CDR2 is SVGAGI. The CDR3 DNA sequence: TGTGCCAGCAGTTACCTGGGACAGCCTAACACAGATACGCAGTATTTT. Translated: CASSYLGQPNTDTQYF.

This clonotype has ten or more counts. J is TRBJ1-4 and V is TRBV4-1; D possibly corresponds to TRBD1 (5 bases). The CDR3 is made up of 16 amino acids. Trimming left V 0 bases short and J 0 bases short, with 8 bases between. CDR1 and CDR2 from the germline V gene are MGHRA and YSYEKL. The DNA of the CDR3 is TGCGCCAGCAGCCAAGATCTGGACACAACTAATGAAAAACTGTTTTTT. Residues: CASSQDLDTTNEKLFF.

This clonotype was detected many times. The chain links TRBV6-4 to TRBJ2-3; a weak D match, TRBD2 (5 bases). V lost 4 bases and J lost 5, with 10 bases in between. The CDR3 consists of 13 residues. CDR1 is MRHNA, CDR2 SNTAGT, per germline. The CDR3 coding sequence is TGTGCCAGCAGTGGAGGGCAAGGAGATACGCAGTATTTT. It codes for CASSGGQGDTQYF.

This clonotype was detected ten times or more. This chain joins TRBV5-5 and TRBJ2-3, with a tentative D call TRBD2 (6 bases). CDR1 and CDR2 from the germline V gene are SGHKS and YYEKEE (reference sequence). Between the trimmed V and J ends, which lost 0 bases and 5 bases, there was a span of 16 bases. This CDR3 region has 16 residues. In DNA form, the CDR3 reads TGTGCCAGCAGCTTGGGAGCTAGCGTTAAGGGAGATACGCAGTATTTT. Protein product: CASSLGASVKGDTQYF. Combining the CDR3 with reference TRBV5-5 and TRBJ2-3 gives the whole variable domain DAGVTQSPTHLIKTRGQQVTLRCSPISGHKSVSWYQQVLGQGPQFIFQYYEKEERGRGNFPDRFSARQFPNYSSELNVNALLLGDSALYLCASSLGASVKGDTQYFGPGTRLTVL.

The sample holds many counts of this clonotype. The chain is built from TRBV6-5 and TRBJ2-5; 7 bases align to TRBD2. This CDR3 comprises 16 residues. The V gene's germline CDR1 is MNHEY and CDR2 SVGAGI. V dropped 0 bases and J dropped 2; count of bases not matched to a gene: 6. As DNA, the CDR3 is TGTGCCAGCAGTTACTCGGCGCCGGGGGGACAAGAGACCCAGTACTTC. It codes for CASSYSAPGGQETQYF.